The 26 T cell receptor beta chains presented below share a single source sample, sequenced in a study of T cells in Graves' hyperthyroidism and ophthalmopathy. TCR beta CDR3 region amplification was performed from RNA transcripts. A set of HTBI primers served as the primers for a first-round RT-PCR of the TCR CDR3. TCRdb re-derived calls from the multiplex PCR reads in MiXCR, one entry per CDR3 protein. The table shows about 550,000 distinct CDR3 sequences, with about 20% occurring only once. Sequenced: blood. These receptors all come from a man between 18 and 35 years old with Graves' hyperthyroidism.

The V gene is TRBV12-3 or TRBV12-4, the J gene TRBJ2-2, with 14 bases identical to TRBD2. The CDR3 spans 17 residues. The junction had 10 bases not matched to a gene; V was cut back by 5 bases and J by 8 bases. This CDR3 reads CASSGTSGSPGAGELFF. The CDR3 bases are TGTGCCAGCAGTGGGACTAGCGGGAGTCCCGGGGCGGGGGAGCTGTTTTTT.

This clonotype has ten or more counts. The V call is TRBV14, the J call TRBJ2-7; D might be TRBD2 (7 bases). With 0 bases removed from V and 4 bases from J, the gap between germline ends came to 13 bases. Germline-derived CDR1 and CDR2 are SGHDN and FVKESK. CDR3 length: 15 amino acids. For the CDR3, the DNA is TGTGCCAGCAGCCAAGAAGGCAGGGGAGGGTACGAGCAGTACTTC. Protein sequence: CASSQEGRGGYEQYF. The entire variable domain, with the rest obtained from reference TRBV14 and TRBJ2-7, is as follows: EAGVTQFPSHSVIEKGQTVTLRCDPISGHDNLYWYRRVMGKEIKFLLHFVKESKQDESGMPNNRFLAERTGGTYSTLKVQPAELEDSGVYFCASSQEGRGGYEQYFGPGTRLTVT.

This clonotype was detected only a few times. V gene TRBV27 combines with J gene TRBJ2-2, with 8 nucleotides matching TRBD2. Germline values: CDR1 MNHEY, CDR2 SMNVEV (reference sequence). This CDR3 region has 15 residues. V lost 8 bases to trimming and J lost 0 bases; unmatched junction nucleotides: 5. CDR3 bases: TGTGCCAGCCGAATAGCGGGGTCGAACACCGGGGAGCTGTTTTTT. Amino acid sequence: CASRIAGSNTGELFF.

The sample holds many counts of this clonotype. This chain joins TRBV20-1 and TRBJ1-5; D gene unclear. CDR3 length equals 13 residues. V dropped 8 bases and J dropped 0 bases, with 11 bases sitting between them. CDR1 DFQATT and CDR2 SNEGSKA come from the germline V gene (reference sequence). Here the CDR3 DNA reads TGCAGTACTGCAAAGAATAGCAATCAGCCCCAGCATTTT. Amino acids: CSTAKNSNQPQHF.

This clonotype turned up a few times. This chain joins TRBV7-9 and TRBJ1-6, with D uncertain. CDR3 length: 14 residues. Trimming shortened V by 1 base and J by 13 bases, and 14 bases separated the two germline ends. Germline CDR1 and CDR2: SEHNR and FQNEAQ (reference sequence). The CDR3 DNA is TGTGCCAGCAGCTTAGTGGCGGCGGTCTCTCCCCTCCACTTT. This gives the protein CASSLVAAVSPLHF.

This chain links TRBV20-1 with TRBJ2-7; D gene ambiguous. V gave up 1 base and J gave up 0 bases, with 7 bases separating them. Germline values: CDR1 DFQATT, CDR2 SNEGSKA (reference sequence). There are 13 residues in the CDR3. CDR3 coding DNA: TGCAGTGCTAGAGCACCGAGCTCCTACGAGCAGTACTTC. Protein product: CSARAPSSYEQYF.

This clonotype has at least ten counts. The chain joins TRBV20-1 to TRBJ1-2; D not resolved. The CDR3 covers 10 residues. The V end was cut by 2 bases, the J end by 6 bases, with 4 bases between. In germline, CDR1 is DFQATT, CDR2 SNEGSKA (reference sequence). CDR3 amino acids: CSARYNGYTF. In nucleotides, the CDR3 is TGCAGTGCTAGATACAATGGCTACACCTTC.

V is TRBV6-5 and J is TRBJ1-1; D is uncertain. The germline gives CDR1 MNHEY, CDR2 SVGAGI. V lost 3 bases and J 1 base, leaving 12 bases between the germline ends. This CDR3 contains 15 residues. The CDR3 is CASSYGQIGNTEAFF. CDR3 nucleotide sequence: TGTGCCAGCAGTTATGGGCAGATTGGGAACACTGAAGCTTTCTTT.

The chain couples TRBV5-1 to TRBJ1-2, with TRBD1 as a possible D gene (5 bases). V lost 4 bases, J lost 6 bases, and 22 bases lay in between. Germline V lookup: CDR1 SGHRS, CDR2 YFSETQ. The CDR3 is 16 amino acids. CDR3 loop: CASSPPGGLLGNGYTF. In DNA form, the CDR3 reads TGCGCCAGCAGCCCCCCCGGGGGACTCCTGGGGAATGGCTACACCTTC. The full variable domain, its missing parts supplied by reference TRBV5-1 and TRBJ1-2, is KAGVTQTPRYLIKTRGQQVTLSCSPISGHRSVSWYQQTPGQGLQFLFEYFSETQRNKGNFPGRFSGRQFSNSRSEMNVSTLELGDSALYLCASSPPGGLLGNGYTFGSGTRLTVV.

This clonotype was counted ten times or more. The V and J genes are TRBV5-6 and TRBJ1-1; maybe TRBD1 (5 bases). This CDR3 contains 13 residues. In germline, CDR1 is SGHDT, CDR2 YYEEEE. Trimming took off 6 bases at V and 1 base at J, with 10 bases between the two ends. CDR3 region: CASMRGANTEAFF. The CDR3 nucleotides read TGTGCCAGCATGAGGGGCGCGAACACTGAAGCTTTCTTT.

This clonotype was seen many times. CDR3 loop: CASSYSIGTQPQHF. For the CDR3, the DNA is TGTGCCAGCAGTTACTCGATAGGGACCCAGCCCCAGCATTTT. The chain uses TRBV6-5 and TRBJ1-5; TRBD1 might be the D (5 bases). The length of the CDR3 is 14 residues. V gave up 0 bases and J gave up 7 bases, with 10 bases separating them. The germline V gene has CDR1 MNHEY and CDR2 SVGAGI.

This clonotype was counted ten times or more. The rearrangement links TRBV12-3 or TRBV12-4 to TRBJ2-7; D call uncertain. The CDR3 is 12 residues long. V lost 3 bases, J lost 6 bases, and 9 bases lay in between. The CDR3 here is CASSFLGGEQYF. DNA for the CDR3: TGTGCCAGCAGTTTTTTGGGCGGCGAGCAGTACTTC.

This clonotype was seen at least ten times. This chain connects TRBV20-1 to TRBJ2-2, with D perhaps matching TRBD1 (6 bases). The CDR3 contains 14 residues. Germline CDR1 and CDR2: DFQATT and SNEGSKA (reference sequence). Trimming left V 5 bases short and J 2 bases short, with 12 bases between. In nucleotides, the CDR3 is TGCAGTGCTGCAGGGGCCCTCAACACCGGGGAGCTGTTTTTT. It yields the protein CSAAGALNTGELFF.

This clonotype was found many times. The J gene is TRBJ2-7, the V gene TRBV11-1, with TRBD1 matching 7 bases. CDR3 length: 16 residues. Germline trimming cut 4 bases from V and 3 bases from J; bases unmatched to any gene: 12. The germline CDR1 and CDR2 sequences are SGHAT and FQDESV (reference sequence). CDR3 nucleotide sequence: TGTGCCAGCAGCTCAGTCACAGGGGAACTAATCTACGAGCAGTACTTC. It specifies CASSSVTGELIYEQYF.

A few counts support this clonotype. Possible read error: a much larger clone is one base away. The CDR3 does not end in the conserved phenylalanine or tryptophan, so this is likely a read error. The rearrangement links TRBV12-3 or TRBV12-4 to TRBJ2-2, with D possibly matching TRBD1 (5 bases). This CDR3 region has 13 residues. The germline V and J ends were trimmed by 6 bases and 4 bases, with 9 bases remaining between them. The CDR3 sequence is CASRVGVTGELFL. The CDR3 coding sequence is TGTGCCAGCAGAGTAGGGGTCACCGGGGAGCTGTTTCTT.

The chain couples TRBV30 to TRBJ1-5; no clear D. Looked up from germline, CDR1 is GTSNPN and CDR2 is SVGIG (reference sequence). This CDR3 has 13 residues. Trimming removed 2 bases at V and 6 bases at J, with 11 bases between. This chain's CDR3 is CAWSSWESQPQHF. As DNA, the CDR3 is TGTGCCTGGAGTTCGTGGGAGTCTCAGCCCCAGCATTTT.

The chain couples TRBV14 to TRBJ2-7; D gene ambiguous. V was shortened by 5 bases and J by 6 bases, with 14 bases between the two germline ends. Germline V gives CDR1 SGHDN, CDR2 FVKESK. The CDR3 extends over 13 amino acids. The CDR3 sequence: CASSLIYWGEQYF. For the CDR3, the DNA is TGTGCCAGCAGCTTAATTTACTGGGGCGAGCAGTACTTC.

The table lists this clonotype with a few counts. The V call is TRBV12-3 or TRBV12-4, the J call TRBJ2-3; 12 nucleotides agree with TRBD2. V lost 6 bases, J lost 1 base, and 5 bases stayed unmatched. This CDR3 has 16 amino acids. CDR3 sequence: CASSYRLAGGTDTQYF. In DNA, the CDR3 is TGTGCCAGCAGCTACCGACTAGCGGGGGGCACAGATACGCAGTATTTT.

In the case of this clonotype: An end of the junction does not agree with germline; a read error may underlie this. CDR3 in amino acids: CTWMGGLPGEQYF. CDR3 DNA sequence: TGTACCTGGATGGGGGGACTCCCGGGCGAGCAGTACTTC. This sequence joins TRBV30 and TRBJ2-7; the D gene is possibly TRBD2 (6 bases). Germline V gene sequence: CDR1 GTSNPN, CDR2 SVGIG (reference sequence). The CDR3 spans 13 residues.

The gene calls are TRBV7-9 and TRBJ1-1; D not certain. The V end lost 6 bases, the J end lost 3 bases, and 14 bases lay between the germline ends. Germline V CDR1 and CDR2: SEHNR, FQNEAQ (reference sequence). The CDR3 contains 14 residues. The CDR3 region has the DNA TGTGCCAGCAGTCCATTCTCCCCGGACACTGAAGCTTTCTTT. It yields the protein CASSPFSPDTEAFF.

In its sample, this clonotype was seen many times. Here the CDR3 DNA reads TGCAGTGCTAGAGATCAATGGGACAGCGACCCTTATGGCTACACCTTC. This codes for CSARDQWDSDPYGYTF. The chain combines TRBV20-1 with TRBJ1-2; 7 bases agree with TRBD1. Germline loops: CDR1 DFQATT, CDR2 SNEGSKA (reference sequence). This CDR3 has 16 residues. V lost 0 bases and J lost 5; bases outside the gene matches: 12.

This clonotype occurred a few times. J is TRBJ1-2 and V is TRBV12-3 or TRBV12-4; unclear D gene. V was clipped by 3 bases and J by 1 base, with 21 bases between them. The CDR3 spans 18 residues. CDR3 residues: CASSFELFREGNNYGYTF. DNA of the CDR3: TGTGCCAGCAGTTTTGAGCTATTTCGGGAAGGGAATAACTATGGCTACACCTTC.

This clonotype was seen many times. The J gene is TRBJ2-7, the V gene TRBV7-8, with D perhaps TRBD1 (6 bases). This CDR3 spans 13 amino acids. The V end was cut by 7 bases, the J end by 3 bases, with 13 bases between. Germline V lookup: CDR1 SGHVS, CDR2 FQNEAQ. CDR3 DNA sequence: TGTGCCAGCAAGGACAGCCTCAACTACGAGCAGTACTTC. It encodes CASKDSLNYEQYF.

At least ten counts were recorded for this clonotype. The genes are TRBV20-1 and TRBJ2-7, with 9 positions matching TRBD1. The ends lost 5 bases at V and 0 bases at J; junction bases unmatched: 5. CDR1 and CDR2 (germline): DFQATT, SNEGSKA (reference sequence). The CDR3 totals 14 residues. The CDR3 nucleotides read TGCAGTGCTCCCGGACAGGGGAGCTCCTACGAGCAGTACTTC. It specifies CSAPGQGSSYEQYF.

This clonotype was seen many times. CDR3 region: CASSPRQGIQPQHF. In DNA form, the CDR3 reads TGTGCCAGCAGTCCACGACAGGGTATCCAGCCCCAGCATTTT. The chain joins TRBV27 to TRBJ1-5, with 7 positions matching TRBD1. The CDR3 runs 14 residues. Trimming took 5 bases from V and 7 from J; bases not matched to a gene: 8. The germline gives CDR1 MNHEY, CDR2 SMNVEV (reference sequence).

This clonotype was found many times. Just one base apart from a much larger clone, this may be a read error. V and J are TRBV7-8 and TRBJ1-1; TRBD1 matches 7 bases. Germline CDR1 SGHVS, CDR2 FQNEAQ. V lost 7 bases to trimming and J lost 4 bases; unmatched junction nucleotides: 18. CDR3 length: 17 amino acids. The CDR3 bases are TGTGCCAGCACCCCCGGACAGGTGACCTCAAGGAGCACTGAAGCTTTCTTT. Its protein is CASTPGQVTSRSTEAFF.